These 25 T cell receptor beta chains were all obtained from the same sample, sequenced in a study of monozygotic twins with inflammatory bowel disease. TCRdb reprocessed the 5' RACE reads; each CDR3 protein has one entry and no DNA is given. This sample's clone table lists about 160,000 distinct CDR3 sequences. The sequenced sample was blood. The source is a human donor with ulcerative colitis or Crohn's disease, or a healthy co-twin of an affected twin (not recorded which).

The chain employs TRBV5-1 and TRBJ1-1; TCRdb outputs TRBD1, but without DNA this stays unchecked. This CDR3 has 14 residues. CDR1 is SGHRS, CDR2 YFSETQ, per germline. The CDR3 loop is CASSLEGGWPEAFF.

This chain uses TRBV18 with TRBJ2-1; TCRdb calls TRBD2, which cannot be checked without DNA. CDR1 is KGHSH, CDR2 LQKENI, per germline. The CDR3 has 18 residues. The CDR3 here is CASSLSGRLGGASNEQFF.

The J gene is TRBJ2-7, the V gene TRBV5-6; no DNA is available, so the TRBD1 call from TCRdb remains unchecked. The CDR3 is made up of 15 amino acids. Germline V CDR1 and CDR2: SGHDT, YYEEEE. Here the CDR3 reads CASFRRGQGLHEQYF.

The chain couples TRBV12-3 or TRBV12-4 to TRBJ2-5; TCRdb lists TRBD1, though no DNA is available to test this call. This CDR3 is built from 13 residues. The CDR3 protein is CASSWDNRGTQYF.

The chain recombines TRBV4-3 with TRBJ2-7; TCRdb lists TRBD2, though no DNA is available to test this call. The V gene's germline CDR1 is LGHNA and CDR2 YSLEER. CDR3 length: 17 residues. The CDR3 loop is CASSQGPLAGGMDEQYF.

V usage is TRBV18 and J usage is TRBJ1-1. This CDR3 has 11 residues. Looked up from germline, CDR1 is KGHSH and CDR2 is LQKENI. The chain's CDR3 is CASSPGTGAFF.

The rearrangement joins TRBV24-1 to TRBJ1-2. The CDR3 has 13 amino acids. The V gene's germline CDR1 is KGHDR and CDR2 SFDVKD. The CDR3 spells CATSGLEGYGYTF.

The rearrangement uses TRBV11-1 and TRBJ2-1; TCRdb's D call, TRBD1, is unchecked because there is no DNA. This CDR3 has 21 residues. Germline CDR1 is SGHAT and CDR2 is FQDESV (reference sequence). The CDR3 sequence is CASSLFLSGARGYRSSNEQFF.

The rearrangement uses TRBV20-1 and TRBJ2-7; TCRdb returns TRBD2, unconfirmable since there is no DNA. CDR3 length: 14 residues. Germline V lookup: CDR1 DFQATT, CDR2 SNEGSKA (reference sequence). The CDR3 sequence is CSARTSGRVSEQYF.

This chain connects TRBV7-2 to TRBJ2-1; absent DNA, TCRdb's TRBD1 call cannot be checked. The CDR3 spans 14 residues. In germline, CDR1 is SGHTA, CDR2 FQGNSA. The CDR3 here is CASSLDRGDNEQFF.

V usage is TRBV7-3 and J usage is TRBJ2-1; the TRBD2 assignment by TCRdb is unverifiable without DNA. Germline values: CDR1 SGHTA, CDR2 FQGTGA. This CDR3 is built from 19 residues. The CDR3 region is CASSLGLAGGLWQTDEQFF.

This chain links TRBV28 with TRBJ1-3; there is no DNA to check the TCRdb D call of TRBD1. The V gene's germline CDR1 is MDHEN and CDR2 SYDVKM. The CDR3 is 16 amino acids. The CDR3 is CASRPPGRNSGNTIYF.

The V call is TRBV24-1, the J call TRBJ2-1; lacking DNA, the TRBD2 call made by TCRdb goes unchecked. CDR1 and CDR2 (germline): KGHDR, SFDVKD. CDR3 size: 13 residues. CDR3 in amino acids: CATSGSGYNEQFF.

The rearrangement joins TRBV28 to TRBJ2-1; TCRdb names TRBD2, which stays unverified in the absence of DNA. The CDR3 consists of 14 residues. Germline values: CDR1 MDHEN, CDR2 SYDVKM. Here the CDR3 reads CASSWGLANNEQFF.

This chain joins TRBV29-1 and TRBJ1-2. Germline CDR1 is SQVTM and CDR2 is ANQGSEA. The CDR3 is 12 residues long. CDR3 amino acids: CSVSIQVYGYTF.

The CDR3 here is CASSLAGRTDTQYF. J is TRBJ2-3 and V is TRBV7-2. The CDR3 totals 14 residues. Germline assignment: CDR1 SGHTA and CDR2 FQGNSA. The full variable domain, rest sourced from reference TRBV7-2 and TRBJ2-3, is GAGVSQSPSNKVTEKGKDVELRCDPISGHTALYWYRQSLGQGLEFLIYFQGNSAPDKSGLPSDRFSAERTGGSVSTLTIQRTQQEDSAVYLCASSLAGRTDTQYFGPGTRLTVL.

CDR3 residues: CASARGNTEAFF. This chain uses TRBV12-3 or TRBV12-4 with TRBJ1-1; TCRdb proposes TRBD1, but this gene call is untestable without DNA. This CDR3 is 12 amino acids long.

The V gene is TRBV7-8, the J gene TRBJ2-1; checking the TCRdb D call of TRBD2 is not possible without DNA. Germline V gene lookup returns CDR1 SGHVS and CDR2 FQNEAQ. This CDR3 contains 15 residues. The CDR3 spells CASSLAAGARNEQFF.

The chain carries TRBV27 and TRBJ1-4; TCRdb gives TRBD1 as the D gene, but with no DNA this cannot be confirmed. Germline CDR1 MNHEY, CDR2 SMNVEV (reference sequence). This CDR3 region has 15 residues. The chain's CDR3 is CASSSPHSTNEKLFF.

The chain uses TRBV5-1 and TRBJ2-7; the D gene TCRdb calls, TRBD1, cannot be checked with no DNA. CDR3 length: 15 residues. Germline assignment: CDR1 SGHRS and CDR2 YFSETQ. CDR3 protein: CASSPTGGSLYEQYF. Full variable domain (remainder filled in from reference TRBV5-1 and TRBJ2-7): KAGVTQTPRYLIKTRGQQVTLSCSPISGHRSVSWYQQTPGQGLQFLFEYFSETQRNKGNFPGRFSGRQFSNSRSEMNVSTLELGDSALYLCASSPTGGSLYEQYFGPGTRLTVT.

The chain combines TRBV7-8 with TRBJ2-4. The CDR3 is 14 residues long. The germline V gene has CDR1 SGHVS and CDR2 FQNEAQ. The chain's CDR3 is CASSLGGERGIQYF.

The gene calls are TRBV6-1 and TRBJ1-6; checking the TCRdb D call of TRBD1 is not possible without DNA. Germline CDR1 and CDR2: MNHNS and SASEGT. There are 16 residues in the CDR3. This CDR3 reads CASSRTPGTVNSPLHF.

The chain is built from TRBV6-1 and TRBJ1-3. The CDR3 spans 16 residues. In germline, CDR1 is MNHNS, CDR2 SASEGT. CDR3 sequence: CASSAGLSSSGNTIYF.

This rearrangement joins TRBV5-1 to TRBJ2-7; TCRdb picks TRBD1, but there is no DNA to check that call. The CDR3 is made up of 15 amino acids. Germline CDR1 and CDR2: SGHRS and YFSETQ. CDR3: CASSLTRGPLYEQYF.

J is TRBJ2-7 and V is TRBV4-3; TCRdb picks TRBD1, but there is no DNA to check that call. The CDR3 runs 14 residues. Germline V gives CDR1 LGHNA, CDR2 YSLEER. CDR3 region: CASSQPGQSYEQYF.